Shown below are 12 T cell receptor beta chains from a single sample sequenced in a study of OX40 agonist ivuxolimab in advanced cancers. TCRdb's copy holds only in-frame clones and misses some; the assay was immunoSEQ multiplex PCR. The sample lists about 110,000 clones, 75% to 95% occurring once. The sample was CD4+ or CD8+ T cells sorted from blood, taken in a trial of the OX40 agonist ivuxolimab. These receptors were collected from an adult with an advanced solid tumor such as melanoma, head and neck, liver or kidney cancer.

Comment on this clone: At the DNA level, this CDR3 is encoded by other sequences in the same sample as well. This chain links TRBV28 with TRBJ2-7, with D maybe TRBD2 (6 bases). Trimming stripped 6 bases from V and 2 bases from J, with 11 bases between. CDR1 MDHEN and CDR2 SYDVKM come from the germline V gene. This CDR3 has 13 residues. The CDR3 spells CASSSGGTYEQYF. CDR3 bases: TGTGCCAGCAGCTCCGGAGGGACCTACGAGCAGTACTTC.

V and J are TRBV5-4 and TRBJ2-1; weak D call: TRBD2 (7 bases). Trimming removed 4 bases from V and 2 bases from J, with 13 bases in between. Per germline, CDR1 SGHNT and CDR2 YYREEE (reference sequence). The CDR3 runs to 15 residues. CDR3: CASSIQGGAYNEQFF. CDR3 nucleotides: TGTGCCAGCAGCATACAAGGGGGGGCCTACAATGAGCAGTTCTTC.

This sequence joins TRBV2 and TRBJ2-6; perhaps TRBD1 as D (6 bases). CDR1 is SNHLY, CDR2 FYNNEI, per germline. V dropped 2 bases and J dropped 2 bases, with 13 bases sitting between them. CDR3 length: 17 residues. CDR3 DNA: TGTGCCAGCAGTGAATGGACTGCAGGGGCTGGGGCCAACGTCCTGACTTTC. This encodes CASSEWTAGAGANVLTF.

The chain links TRBV28 to TRBJ2-3; D may be TRBD1 or TRBD2 (6 bases each). Germline assignment: CDR1 MDHEN and CDR2 SYDVKM. CDR3 length equals 16 residues. Deletions cut 2 bases from V and 3 bases from J, with 15 bases between. CDR3 sequence reads: CASSLGGGRGTDTQYF. The DNA of the CDR3 is TGTGCCAGCAGTTTAGGAGGGGGTAGGGGGACAGATACGCAGTATTTT.

The J gene is TRBJ1-3, the V gene TRBV25-1; no clear D. The ends were cut back, 1 base at V and 4 bases at J, with 17 bases in the middle. The CDR3 runs to 17 residues. Germline values: CDR1 MGHDK, CDR2 SYGVNS. CDR3 amino acids: CASSESRSGRTGNTIYF. In DNA form, the CDR3 reads TGTGCCAGCAGTGAATCACGGAGTGGGCGAACAGGAAACACCATATATTTT.

The rearrangement joins TRBV6-5 to TRBJ1-6; 9 bases are shared with TRBD1. Losses at the gene ends were 6 bases for V and 7 bases for J; bases not matched to a gene: 4. Germline CDR1 reads MNHEY; CDR2 reads SVGAGI. CDR3 length: 14 residues. This CDR3 is CASSHTGGNSPLHF. CDR3 in DNA: TGTGCCAGCAGCCATACAGGGGGCAATTCACCCCTCCACTTT.

V and J are TRBV7-2 and TRBJ2-3; 12 bases fit TRBD2. Germline CDR1 and CDR2: SGHTA and FQGNSA. The CDR3 covers 16 residues. Trimming removed 1 base from V and 6 bases from J; junction bases left unmatched: 5. The CDR3 DNA is TGTGCCAGCAGCTTAGATCGGACTAGCGGGGATGATACGCAGTATTTT. It translates to CASSLDRTSGDDTQYF.

The chain links TRBV4-1 to TRBJ2-5, with 11 bases fitting TRBD1. The tail of the sequence fits TRBJ2-7 better, so the J call may be wrong. This CDR3 spans 16 amino acids. Germline lookup yields CDR1 MGHRA and CDR2 YSYEKL. The CDR3 reads CASSSWPGTGGTEQYF. The CDR3 nucleotides are TGCGCCAGCAGCTCCTGGCCAGGGACAGGGGGGACCGAGCAGTACTTC.

The CDR3 region is CASSQGQGASDEQFF. The CDR3 DNA follows: TGCGCCAGCAGCCAAGGGCAGGGGGCTAGCGATGAGCAGTTCTTC. The chain combines TRBV4-3 with TRBJ2-1; 8 positions match TRBD1. Germline V gives CDR1 LGHNA, CDR2 YSLEER. The V and J ends lost 1 base and 8 bases, in that order; junction bases with no gene match: 7. The CDR3 length is 15 residues.

This rearrangement joins TRBV6-1 to TRBJ2-5; a possible D gene is TRBD2 (6 bases). The germline CDR1 and CDR2 sequences are MNHNS and SASEGT. The CDR3 sequence is 15 residues long. Trimming pared 1 base from V and 3 bases from J, leaving 12 bases between. The CDR3, as DNA: TGTGCCAGCAGTGAAGAGTATCGGGGGAAAGAGACCCAGTACTTC. Amino acids: CASSEEYRGKETQYF.

J is TRBJ2-5 and V is TRBV9; maybe TRBD2 (5 bases). Germline-derived CDR1 and CDR2 are SGDLS and YYNGEE. V was trimmed by 0 bases and J by 5 bases, leaving 14 bases between them. The CDR3 totals 15 residues. Written as DNA, the CDR3 is TGTGCCAGCAGCGTAGACTTGGTAGCGTGGGAGACCCAGTACTTC. Translation gives CASSVDLVAWETQYF.

The chain couples TRBV28 to TRBJ2-5; D is unclear. Germline V gives CDR1 MDHEN, CDR2 SYDVKM. Trimming took 5 bases from V and 5 from J, leaving 15 bases between them. This CDR3 is 14 amino acids long. CDR3 DNA: TGTGCCAGCAGTCTTCTTTCGGCTTACGAGACCCAGTACTTC. It codes for CASSLLSAYETQYF.